This T cell receptor beta chain was observed in a study of CD8 T cells in Susac syndrome (dated by TCRdb to between 2018 and 2021). The study in broad terms: Whether CD8+ T cell activation and differentiation in Susac syndrome was antigen driven was tested using repertoire sequencing. Study-wide findings and limitations: The number of individuals in the TCR sequencing and HLA analysis was recognized as being relatively small.

Looking up the germline V gene yields CDR1 MGHRA and CDR2 YSYEKL. The CDR3 runs 19 residues from the cysteine to the phenylalanine. Just the 57-base CDR3 DNA is kept, in frame starting at base 1. The trim is 6 bases for V and 4 bases for J, with a gap of 27 bases between the germline ends. Peripheral blood CD8+ and CD4+ T cells from healthy donors, Susac syndrome patients and multiple sclerosis patients were profiled using high-throughput TCR beta sequencing. Healthy donors were age- and sex-matched controls. Bulk CD8+ and CD4+ T cells were purified by magnetic negative isolation, while CD8+ TEMRA cells were enriched using FACS. Blood was collected in EDTA tubes and processed within 24 hours, with PBMCs isolated through density gradient centrifugation. PBMCs destined for TCR sequencing were cryopreserved in liquid nitrogen and later thawed in a 37 °C water bath. The sorted or isolated CD4+, CD8+ and CD8+ TEMRA cells had a purity of 90% or higher.

RNA was extracted using the RNeasy kit, and about 0.45 to 1 ug of the RNA was reverse transcribed with random hexamers. The immunoSEQ multiplex PCR assay, which covers 54 Vbeta and 13 Jbeta segments, was used to amplify TCR beta CDR3 regions. PCR amplification bias was corrected using a synthetic template baseline for primer optimization and computational correction. Concerning the study's data processing: Reads were assigned to V, D and J genes according to IMGT and analyzed in immunoSEQ Analyzer, with only productive sequences retained. Clonality was computed as one minus Shannon entropy normalized by log2 of the number of productive unique sequences. Public and private clones were assessed among the 100 most prevalent clones of each patient and control. A clone was defined as Susac-specific if it was absent from the healthy and MS cohorts, from over a thousand published viral clones and from other ImmuneACCESS disease sequences. TCRdb reanalyzed the raw reads on its own, using fastp at Q25 for trimming and MiXCR for clone calling, and kept in-frame beta chains. CDR3 protein sequences are deduplicated, and each keeps its most common genes and DNA. The V and J calls were determined by TCRdb, not by the authors. The sample yields some 150,000 distinct CDR3 sequences; approximately 95% were counted once. The top ten clones comprise around 0.08% of the sample.

About this clonotype itself: Its antigen specificity is not known. No base quality values were provided; no much bigger clone lies one nucleotide off.

In this chain, TRBV4-1 is recombined with TRBJ2-2, with TRBD1 as a weak D call on 6 bases. The TCR comes from a human donor in good health. Sequencing used CD4+ T cells from PBMCs. Here is the DNA: TGCGCCAGCAGACGTGCGGGCGGTCAGGGGAGAGGGGGCACCGGGGAGCTGTTTTTT. Translated, it reads CASRRAGGQGRGGTGELFF.